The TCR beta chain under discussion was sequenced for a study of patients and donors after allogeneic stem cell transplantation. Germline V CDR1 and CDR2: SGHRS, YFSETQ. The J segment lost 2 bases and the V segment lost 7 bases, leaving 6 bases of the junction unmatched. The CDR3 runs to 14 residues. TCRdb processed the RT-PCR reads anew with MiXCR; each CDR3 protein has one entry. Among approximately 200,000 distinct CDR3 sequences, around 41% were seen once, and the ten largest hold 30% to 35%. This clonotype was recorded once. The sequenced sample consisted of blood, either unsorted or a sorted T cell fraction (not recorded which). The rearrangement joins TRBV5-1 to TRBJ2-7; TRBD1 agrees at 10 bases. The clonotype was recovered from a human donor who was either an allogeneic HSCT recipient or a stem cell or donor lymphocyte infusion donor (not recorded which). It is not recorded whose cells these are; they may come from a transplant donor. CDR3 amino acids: CASRSGQGAYEQYF. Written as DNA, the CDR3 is TGCGCCAGCCGGTCCGGACAGGGGGCCTACGAGCAGTACTTC.